These T cell receptor beta chains were read from a single sample in a study of response to subunit inactivated influenza vaccine. TCRdb reprocessed the RT-PCR reads with MiXCR, giving one entry per CDR3 protein. The table lists around 850,000 distinct CDR3 sequences, less than 20% of them singletons. This specimen was PBMCs from blood, taken more than 4 days after vaccination. The receptors originated from a man over 45 who received an inactivated influenza vaccine. Each CDR3 is given with its conserved first and last residue. Fields, in order: clone size, J gene, V gene, D gene, CDR3 DNA, CDR3 protein. The D gene is left open where the match is weak. Size tells how often a clone was seen (once, few, many) or the class of an expanded clone, and some rows leave it out.

few TRBJ2-2 TRBV6-2/TRBV6-3 - TGTGCCAGCAGTTACCCGAGGGGGACGTCCAGAGGGGGGAGGGCCCTCACCGGGGAGCTGTTTTTT CASSYPRGTSRGGRALTGELFF
- TRBJ2-7 TRBV6-5 TRBD2 TGTGCCAGCAGTTACTCGGGACTAGCTGACACCTACGAGCAGTACTTC CASSYSGLADTYEQYF
- TRBJ2-5 TRBV9 - TGTGCCAGCAGCAAGGGGACCGACGGAGGGGTCCAAGAGACCCAGTACTTC CASSKGTDGGVQETQYF
- TRBJ2-3 TRBV7-9 TRBD2 TGTGCCAGCAGCTTCTTCCTGGGACTAGCCTTCACAGATACGCAGTATTTT CASSFFLGLAFTDTQYF
- TRBJ1-5 TRBV20-1 - TGCAGTGCTCTAGAGGCCGTGGACAGTCAGCCCCAGCATTTT CSALEAVDSQPQHF
- TRBJ2-1 TRBV20-1 - TGCAGTGCCGAGTCCCCACTGATCCCCCAAGCCTACAATGAGCAGTTCTTC CSAESPLIPQAYNEQFF
many TRBJ2-7 TRBV29-1 TRBD1 TGCAGCGTGGGCCCCAGGGGGCTCAACGAGCAGTACTTC CSVGPRGLNEQYF
many TRBJ2-7 TRBV7-9 - TGTGCCAGCAGCTTAGCCGAGGAGTACGAGCAGTACTTC CASSLAEEYEQYF
- TRBJ2-2 TRBV5-1 - TGCGCCAGCAGCAAAGAACAGACCGGGGAGCTGTTTTTT CASSKEQTGELFF
many TRBJ2-1 TRBV5-1 TRBD2 TGCGCCAGCAGCTTGGACGGCGGGAGGCCGTACAATGAGCAGTTCTTC CASSLDGGRPYNEQFF
- TRBJ2-1 TRBV20-1 TRBD2 TGCAGTGCTAGAGACTTAGTAGCGGGGGGGTACAATGAGCAGTTCTTC CSARDLVAGGYNEQFF
- TRBJ2-3 TRBV6-2/TRBV6-3 - TGTGCCAGCAGTTACAATGACTGGGCGATTGGAACAGATACGCAGTATTTT CASSYNDWAIGTDTQYF
few TRBJ2-1 TRBV11-2 - TGTGCCAGCAGCTTAGATCCCGGTGATGAGCAGTTCTTC CASSLDPGDEQFF
few TRBJ1-5 TRBV7-9 TRBD1 TGTGCCAGCAGCCCAGGGGGGTGGCAGCCCCAGCATTTT CASSPGGWQPQHF
few TRBJ1-2 TRBV10-3 - TGTGCCATCAGTGAGAGCAGGGGAAAGGCCTATGGCTACACCTTC CAISESRGKAYGYTF
few TRBJ1-1 TRBV6-2/TRBV6-3 TRBD1 TGTGCCAGCAGTCCACAGGGGTGGGTGAACACTGAAGCTTTCTTT CASSPQGWVNTEAFF
few TRBJ1-1 TRBV5-1 - TGCGCCAGCAAGGAGGCGACAGCAGTCGCTGAAGCTTTCTTT CASKEATAVAEAFF
- TRBJ1-1 TRBV6-1 TRBD1 TGTGCCAGCAGTCCCGGGACAGGGGCAATGAACACTGAAGCTTTCTTT CASSPGTGAMNTEAFF
- TRBJ2-1 TRBV29-1 - TGCAGCGTTGTGTTGCCCTCCTACAATGAGCAGTTCTTC CSVVLPSYNEQFF
- TRBJ2-5 TRBV12-3/TRBV12-4 - TGTGCCAGCAGTCCCACAGCGATGGAGACCCAGTACTTC CASSPTAMETQYF
few TRBJ1-1 TRBV5-5 - TGTGCCAGCAACCTACTTGGCGGCACTGAAGCTTTCTTT CASNLLGGTEAFF
few TRBJ1-2 TRBV5-1 - TGCGCCAGCAGCGGATCACAGGCTAACTATGGCTACACCTTC CASSGSQANYGYTF
few TRBJ1-4 TRBV20-1 - TGCAGTGCTGCCGCCGACTCAGGGACAACTAATGAAAAACTGTTTTTT CSAAADSGTTNEKLFF
few TRBJ1-5 TRBV4-2 - TGTGCCAGCAGCCAAGATTGGTTTGGCAGGGGCCAGCCCCAGCATTTT CASSQDWFGRGQPQHF
few TRBJ2-5 TRBV27 - TGTGCCAGCAGTCGTCTGGGTTCGAGGCGAGAGACCCAGTACTTC CASSRLGSRRETQYF
many TRBJ2-7 TRBV7-9 TRBD1 TGTGCCAGCAGCTTGGCCGGGACAGGGGCCTACGAGCAGTACTTC CASSLAGTGAYEQYF
many TRBJ2-2 TRBV6-1 - TGTGCCAGCATCTTTAGCGGGACAGGGAACACCGGGGAGCTGTTTTTT CASIFSGTGNTGELFF
- TRBJ2-1 TRBV7-2 - TGTGCCAGCAGCTCAGCCCAGGAGGGTGAGCAGTTCTTC CASSSAQEGEQFF
- TRBJ2-2 TRBV20-1 TRBD1 TGCAGTGCGAGGGGGCGTGGGAACACCGGGGAGCTGTTTTTT CSARGRGNTGELFF
many TRBJ2-7 TRBV6-1 TRBD1 TGTGCCAGCAGTCGGGACAGGCGCATCTCCTACGAGCAGTACTTC CASSRDRRISYEQYF
many TRBJ2-3 TRBV7-2 TRBD1 TGTGCCAGCAGCTCTGACAGGGGGACCACAGATACGCAGTATTTT CASSSDRGTTDTQYF
few TRBJ2-3 TRBV6-2/TRBV6-3 - TGTGCCACAGCTCATACTACTAGCACAGATACGCAGTATTTT CATAHTTSTDTQYF
- TRBJ1-2 TRBV20-1 - TGCAGTGCTAGAGGGTCAGGGGACACCTTC CSARGSGDTF
few TRBJ2-5 TRBV5-1 - TGCGCCAGCAGTGCTAGCGCGGAGACCCAGTACTTC CASSASAETQYF
few TRBJ1-6 TRBV4-3 - TGCGCCAGCAGCCAAGGAGAGGGTAGGAATTCACCCCTCCACTTT CASSQGEGRNSPLHF
- TRBJ1-1 TRBV2 - TGTGCCAGCAGTGAGACCTCGGAAGCTTTCTTT CASSETSEAFF
- TRBJ2-3 TRBV7-2 - TGTGCCAGCAGCTTATCGTCCCAATTCGGACTTAGAGATACGCAGTATTTT CASSLSSQFGLRDTQYF
few TRBJ2-7 TRBV15 - TGTGCCACCAGCGCGATTAGGCAGGGCGGGCAGTACTTC CATSAIRQGGQYF
- TRBJ2-7 TRBV20-1 TRBD2 TGCAGTGCTAGAGATGTACTAGCGGGATTGGTGCAGTACTTC CSARDVLAGLVQYF
few TRBJ2-1 TRBV2 TRBD1 TGTGCCAGCAGCGCGGACAGGGTAAAGTTCTTC CASSADRVKFF
many TRBJ2-1 TRBV20-1 - TGCAGTGCTTGGACCCTCGACAATGAGCAGTTCTTC CSAWTLDNEQFF